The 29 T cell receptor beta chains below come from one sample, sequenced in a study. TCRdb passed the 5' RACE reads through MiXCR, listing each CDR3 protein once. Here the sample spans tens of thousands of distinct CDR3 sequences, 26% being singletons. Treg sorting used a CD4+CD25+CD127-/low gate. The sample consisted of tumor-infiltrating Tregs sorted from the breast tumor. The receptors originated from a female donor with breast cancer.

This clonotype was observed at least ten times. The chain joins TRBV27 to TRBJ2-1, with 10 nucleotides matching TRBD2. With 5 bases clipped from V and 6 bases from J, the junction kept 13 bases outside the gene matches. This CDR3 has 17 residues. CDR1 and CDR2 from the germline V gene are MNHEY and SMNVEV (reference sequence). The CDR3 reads CASSPKMGLAMGNEQFF. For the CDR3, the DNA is TGTGCCAGCAGTCCAAAAATGGGACTAGCGATGGGCAATGAGCAGTTCTTC.

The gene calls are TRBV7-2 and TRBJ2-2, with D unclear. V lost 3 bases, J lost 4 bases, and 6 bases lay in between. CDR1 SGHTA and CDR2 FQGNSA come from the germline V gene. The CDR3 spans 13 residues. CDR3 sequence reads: CASSFEPTGELFF. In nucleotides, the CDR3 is TGTGCCAGCAGCTTTGAACCCACCGGGGAGCTGTTTTTT.

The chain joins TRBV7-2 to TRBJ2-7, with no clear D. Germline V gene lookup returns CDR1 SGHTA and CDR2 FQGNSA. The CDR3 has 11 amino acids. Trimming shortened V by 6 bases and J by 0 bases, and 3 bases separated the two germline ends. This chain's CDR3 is CASSISYEQYV. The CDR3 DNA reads TGTGCCAGCAGTATCTCCTACGAGCAGTACGTC.

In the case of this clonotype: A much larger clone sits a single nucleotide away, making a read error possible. CDR3: CTSSPPGRQETQYF. The CDR3 DNA reads TGTACCAGCAGCCCCCCAGGGAGACAAGAGACCCAGTACTTC. The chain links TRBV7-2 to TRBJ2-5; D is perhaps TRBD1 or TRBD2 (5 bases each). Germline assignment: CDR1 SGHTA and CDR2 FQGNSA. Trimming removed 5 bases from V and 2 bases from J, with 12 bases in between. The CDR3 covers 14 residues.

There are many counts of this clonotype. CDR3 amino acids: CSARGQGLGYTF. The CDR3 bases are TGCAGTGCTAGAGGCCAGGGTCTTGGCTACACCTTC. The chain has TRBV20-1 and TRBJ1-2; D possibly corresponds to TRBD1 (5 bases). Germline V gives CDR1 DFQATT, CDR2 SNEGSKA (reference sequence). Trimming removed 1 base at V and 7 bases at J, with 10 bases between. The CDR3 runs to 12 residues.

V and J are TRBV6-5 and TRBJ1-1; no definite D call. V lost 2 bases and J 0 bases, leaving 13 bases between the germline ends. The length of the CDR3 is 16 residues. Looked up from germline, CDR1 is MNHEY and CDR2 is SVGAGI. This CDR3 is CASSYRSRPMNTEAFF. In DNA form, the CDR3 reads TGTGCCAGCAGTTACCGCTCTCGGCCGATGAACACTGAAGCTTTCTTT.

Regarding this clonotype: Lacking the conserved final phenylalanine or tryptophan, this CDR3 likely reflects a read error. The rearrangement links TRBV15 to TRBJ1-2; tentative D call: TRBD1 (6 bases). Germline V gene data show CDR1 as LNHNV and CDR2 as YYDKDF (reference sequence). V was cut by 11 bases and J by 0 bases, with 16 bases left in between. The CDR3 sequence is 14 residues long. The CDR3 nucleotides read TGTGCCTCCCGGGGTGGGACATCTAACTATGGCTACACCTCC. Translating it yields CASRGGTSNYGYTS.

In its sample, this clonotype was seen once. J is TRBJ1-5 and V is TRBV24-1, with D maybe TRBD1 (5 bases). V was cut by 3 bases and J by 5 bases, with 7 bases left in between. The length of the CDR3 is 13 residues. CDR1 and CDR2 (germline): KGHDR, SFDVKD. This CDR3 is CATSDRGHQPQHF. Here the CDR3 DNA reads TGTGCCACCAGTGATCGGGGCCATCAGCCCCAGCATTTT.

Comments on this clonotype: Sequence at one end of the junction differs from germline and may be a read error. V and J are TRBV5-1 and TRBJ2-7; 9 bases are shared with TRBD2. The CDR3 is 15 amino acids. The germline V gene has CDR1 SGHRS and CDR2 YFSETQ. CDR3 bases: TGCGCCGGCAGCTTGGTAGCGGGGGATGGATACGAGCAGTACTTC. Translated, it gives CAGSLVAGDGYEQYF.

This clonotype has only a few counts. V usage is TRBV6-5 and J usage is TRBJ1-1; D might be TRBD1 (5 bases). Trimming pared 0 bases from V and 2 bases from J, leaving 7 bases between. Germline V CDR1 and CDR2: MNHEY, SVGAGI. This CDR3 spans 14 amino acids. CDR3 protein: CASSYSGGNTEAFF. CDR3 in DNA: TGTGCCAGCAGTTACTCCGGGGGTAACACTGAAGCTTTCTTT.

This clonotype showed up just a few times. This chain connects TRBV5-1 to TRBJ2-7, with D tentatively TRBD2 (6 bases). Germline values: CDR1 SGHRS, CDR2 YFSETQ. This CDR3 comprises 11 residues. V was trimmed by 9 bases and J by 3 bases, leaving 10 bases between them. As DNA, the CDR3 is TGCGCCACCTTGGGGGGCTACGAGCAGTACTTC. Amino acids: CATLGGYEQYF.

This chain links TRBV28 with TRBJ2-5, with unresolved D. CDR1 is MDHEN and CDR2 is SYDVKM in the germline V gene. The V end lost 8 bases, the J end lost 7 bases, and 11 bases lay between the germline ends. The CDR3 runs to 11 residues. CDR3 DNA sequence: TGTGCCAGCTCGGTGTTTCGGACCCAGTACTTC. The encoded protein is CASSVFRTQYF.

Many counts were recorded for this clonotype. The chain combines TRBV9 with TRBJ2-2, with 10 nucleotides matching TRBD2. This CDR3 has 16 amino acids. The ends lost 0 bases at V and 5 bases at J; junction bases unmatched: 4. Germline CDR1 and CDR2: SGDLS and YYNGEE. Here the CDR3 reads CASSVVVAGGTGELFF. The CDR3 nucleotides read TGTGCCAGCAGCGTAGTGGTAGCGGGAGGTACCGGGGAGCTGTTTTTT.

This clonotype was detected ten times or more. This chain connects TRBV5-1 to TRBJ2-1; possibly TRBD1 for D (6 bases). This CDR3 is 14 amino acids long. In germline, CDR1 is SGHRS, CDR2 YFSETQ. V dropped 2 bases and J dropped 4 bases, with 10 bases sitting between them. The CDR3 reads CASSLQDSYNEQFF. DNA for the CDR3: TGCGCCAGCAGCTTACAGGACAGTTACAATGAGCAGTTCTTC.

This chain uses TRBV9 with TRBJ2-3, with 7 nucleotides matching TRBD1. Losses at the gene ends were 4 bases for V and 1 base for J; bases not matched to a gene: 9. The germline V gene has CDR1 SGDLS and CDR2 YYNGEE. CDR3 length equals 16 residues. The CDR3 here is CASSSGQAERTDTQYF. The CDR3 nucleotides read TGTGCCAGCAGCTCAGGACAGGCGGAACGCACAGATACGCAGTATTTT.

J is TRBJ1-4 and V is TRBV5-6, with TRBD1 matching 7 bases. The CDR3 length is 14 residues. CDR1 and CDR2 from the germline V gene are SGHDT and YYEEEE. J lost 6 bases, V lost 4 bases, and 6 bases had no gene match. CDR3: CASSPDRSDEKLFF. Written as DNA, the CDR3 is TGTGCCAGCAGCCCGGACAGGTCTGATGAAAAACTGTTTTTT.

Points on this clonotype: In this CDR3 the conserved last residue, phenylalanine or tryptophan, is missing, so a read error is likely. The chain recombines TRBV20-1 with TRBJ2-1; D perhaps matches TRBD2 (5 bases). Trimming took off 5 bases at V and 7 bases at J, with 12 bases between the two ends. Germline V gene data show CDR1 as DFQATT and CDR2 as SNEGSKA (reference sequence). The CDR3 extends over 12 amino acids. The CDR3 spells CSAGGLVNEQFS. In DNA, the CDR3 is TGCAGTGCTGGCGGGTTGGTAAATGAGCAGTTCTCC.

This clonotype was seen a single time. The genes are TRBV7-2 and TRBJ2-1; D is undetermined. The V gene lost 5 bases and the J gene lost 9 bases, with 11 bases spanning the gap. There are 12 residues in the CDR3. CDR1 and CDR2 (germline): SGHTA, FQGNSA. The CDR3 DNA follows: TGTGCCAGCAGCAAAAACCTCCGTGAGCAGTTCTTC. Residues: CASSKNLREQFF.

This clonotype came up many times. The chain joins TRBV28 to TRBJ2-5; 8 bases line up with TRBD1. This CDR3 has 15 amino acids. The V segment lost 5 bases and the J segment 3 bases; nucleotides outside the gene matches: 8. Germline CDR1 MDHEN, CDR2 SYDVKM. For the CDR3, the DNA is TGTGCCAGCAGTCGGAGGACAGGGTATAAAGAGACCCAGTACTTC. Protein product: CASSRRTGYKETQYF.

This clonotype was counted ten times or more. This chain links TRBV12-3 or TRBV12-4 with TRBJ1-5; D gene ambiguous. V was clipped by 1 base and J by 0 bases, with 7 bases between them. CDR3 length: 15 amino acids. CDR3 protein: CASSLGGFSNQPQHF. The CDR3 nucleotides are TGTGCCAGCAGTTTAGGAGGCTTTAGCAATCAGCCCCAGCATTTT.

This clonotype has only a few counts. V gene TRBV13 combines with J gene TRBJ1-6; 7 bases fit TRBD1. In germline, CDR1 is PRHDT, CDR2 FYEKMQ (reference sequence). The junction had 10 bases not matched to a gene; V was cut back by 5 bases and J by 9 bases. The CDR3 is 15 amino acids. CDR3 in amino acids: CASSGRQGESSPLHF. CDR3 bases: TGTGCCAGCAGCGGAAGACAGGGAGAGAGTTCACCCCTCCACTTT.

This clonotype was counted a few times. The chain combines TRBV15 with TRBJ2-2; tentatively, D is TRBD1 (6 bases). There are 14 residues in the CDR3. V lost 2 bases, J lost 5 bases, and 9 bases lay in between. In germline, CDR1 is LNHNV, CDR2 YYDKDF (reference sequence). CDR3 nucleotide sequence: TGTGCCACCAGCAGAACAGGGCCAACCGGGGAGCTGTTTTTT. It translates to CATSRTGPTGELFF.

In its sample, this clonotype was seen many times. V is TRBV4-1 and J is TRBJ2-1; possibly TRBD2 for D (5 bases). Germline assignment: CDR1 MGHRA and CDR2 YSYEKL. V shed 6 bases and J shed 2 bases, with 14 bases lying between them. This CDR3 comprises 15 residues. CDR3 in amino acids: CASRPWAGPYNEQFF. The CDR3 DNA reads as TGCGCCAGCAGACCTTGGGCGGGCCCCTACAATGAGCAGTTCTTC.

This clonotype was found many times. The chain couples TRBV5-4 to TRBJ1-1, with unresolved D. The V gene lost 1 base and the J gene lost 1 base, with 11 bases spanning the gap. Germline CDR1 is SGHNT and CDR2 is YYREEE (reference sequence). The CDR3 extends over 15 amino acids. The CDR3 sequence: CASSLTSDRNTEAFF. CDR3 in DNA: TGTGCCAGCAGCTTGACTTCAGATAGGAACACTGAAGCTTTCTTT.

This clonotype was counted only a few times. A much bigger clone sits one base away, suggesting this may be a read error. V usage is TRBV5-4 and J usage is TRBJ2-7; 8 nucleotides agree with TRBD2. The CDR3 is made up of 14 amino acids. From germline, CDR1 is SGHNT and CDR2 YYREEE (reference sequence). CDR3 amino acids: CTSSPGLGNYEQYF. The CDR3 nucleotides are TGTACCAGCAGCCCGGGACTAGGTAACTACGAGCAGTACTTC.

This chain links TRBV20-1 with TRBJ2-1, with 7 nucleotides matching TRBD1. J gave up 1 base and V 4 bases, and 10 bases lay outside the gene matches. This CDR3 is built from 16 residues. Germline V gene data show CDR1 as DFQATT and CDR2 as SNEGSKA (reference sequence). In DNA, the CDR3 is TGCAGTGCTAAACCCGAACCGGGACAGTCCTACAATGAGCAGTTCTTC. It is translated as CSAKPEPGQSYNEQFF.

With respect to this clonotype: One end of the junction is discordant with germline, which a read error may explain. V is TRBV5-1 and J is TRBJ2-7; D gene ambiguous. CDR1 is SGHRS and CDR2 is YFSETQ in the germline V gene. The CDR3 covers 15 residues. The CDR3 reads CAGSQGRLSSFAQYF. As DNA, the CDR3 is TGCGCCGGCAGCCAAGGACGCTTATCTTCCTTCGCGCAGTACTTC.

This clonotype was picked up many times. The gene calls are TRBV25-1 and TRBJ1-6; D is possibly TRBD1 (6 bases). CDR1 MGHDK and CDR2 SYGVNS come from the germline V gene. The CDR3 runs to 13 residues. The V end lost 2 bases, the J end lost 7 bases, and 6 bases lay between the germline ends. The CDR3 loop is CASSERGNSPLHF. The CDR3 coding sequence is TGTGCCAGCAGTGAAAGGGGGAATTCACCCCTCCACTTT.

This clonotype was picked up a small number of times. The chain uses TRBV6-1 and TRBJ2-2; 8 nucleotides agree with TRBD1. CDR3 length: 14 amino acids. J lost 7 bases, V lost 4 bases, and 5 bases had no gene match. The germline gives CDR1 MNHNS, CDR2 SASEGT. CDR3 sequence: CASSARQGNGELFF. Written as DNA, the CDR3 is TGTGCCAGCAGTGCACGACAGGGGAACGGGGAGCTGTTTTTT.